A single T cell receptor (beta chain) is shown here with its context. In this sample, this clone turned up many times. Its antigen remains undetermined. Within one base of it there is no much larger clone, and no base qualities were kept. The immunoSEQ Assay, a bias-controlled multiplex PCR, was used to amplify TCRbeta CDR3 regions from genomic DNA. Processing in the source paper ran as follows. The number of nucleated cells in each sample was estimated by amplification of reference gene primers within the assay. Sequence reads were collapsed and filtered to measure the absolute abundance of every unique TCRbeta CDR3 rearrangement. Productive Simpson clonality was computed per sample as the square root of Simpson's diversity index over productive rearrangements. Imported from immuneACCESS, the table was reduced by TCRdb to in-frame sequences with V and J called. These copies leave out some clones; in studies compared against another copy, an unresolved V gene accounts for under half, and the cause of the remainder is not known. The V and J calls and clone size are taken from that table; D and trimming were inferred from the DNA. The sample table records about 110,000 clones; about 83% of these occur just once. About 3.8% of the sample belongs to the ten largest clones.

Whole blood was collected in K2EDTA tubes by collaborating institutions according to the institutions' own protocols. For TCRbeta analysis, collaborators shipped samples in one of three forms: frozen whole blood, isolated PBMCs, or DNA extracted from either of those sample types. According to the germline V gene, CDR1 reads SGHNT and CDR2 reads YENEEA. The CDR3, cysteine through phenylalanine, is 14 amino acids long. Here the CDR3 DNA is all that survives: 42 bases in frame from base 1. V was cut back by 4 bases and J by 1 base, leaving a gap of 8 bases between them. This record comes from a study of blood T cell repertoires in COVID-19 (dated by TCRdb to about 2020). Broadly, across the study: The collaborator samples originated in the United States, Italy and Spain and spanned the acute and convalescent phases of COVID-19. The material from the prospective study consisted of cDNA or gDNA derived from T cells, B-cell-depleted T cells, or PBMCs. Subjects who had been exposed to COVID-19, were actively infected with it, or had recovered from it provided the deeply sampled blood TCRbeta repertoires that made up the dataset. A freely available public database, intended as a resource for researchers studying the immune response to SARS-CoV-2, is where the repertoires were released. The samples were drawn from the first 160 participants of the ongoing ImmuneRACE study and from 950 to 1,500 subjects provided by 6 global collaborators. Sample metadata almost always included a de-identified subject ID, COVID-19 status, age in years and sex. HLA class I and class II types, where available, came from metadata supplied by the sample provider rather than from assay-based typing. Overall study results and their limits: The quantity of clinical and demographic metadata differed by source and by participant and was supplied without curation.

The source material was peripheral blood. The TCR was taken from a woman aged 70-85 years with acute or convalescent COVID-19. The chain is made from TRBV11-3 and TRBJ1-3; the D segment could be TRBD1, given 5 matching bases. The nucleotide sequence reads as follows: TGTGCCAGCAGCTCCTGGACATCTGGAAACACCATATATTTT. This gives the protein CASSSWTSGNTIYF.